This T cell receptor beta chain appears in the sequencing data of a study of cytomegalovirus exposure and HLA in healthy donors. In regard to this clone: One end of the junction is discordant with germline, which a read error may explain.

13 Jbeta primers and 60 Vbeta primers were used for the PCR. TCRdb's table, derived via immunoSEQ multiplex PCR, lists solely in-frame clones and lacks some. Seen here are about 160,000 clones, around 74% observed once, and the top ten hold roughly 2%. The receptor's source is a female donor in good health and CMV-seronegative. The sequenced material came from PBMCs.

Written as DNA, the CDR3 is TGTGCCTGGAACCCCGGGGGACCGACCAGCTTC. Its protein product is CAWNPGGPTSF. The chain couples TRBV30 to TRBJ1-2; D is possibly TRBD1 (5 bases). Germline V lookup: CDR1 GTSNPN, CDR2 SVGIG (reference sequence). The CDR3 consists of 11 residues.